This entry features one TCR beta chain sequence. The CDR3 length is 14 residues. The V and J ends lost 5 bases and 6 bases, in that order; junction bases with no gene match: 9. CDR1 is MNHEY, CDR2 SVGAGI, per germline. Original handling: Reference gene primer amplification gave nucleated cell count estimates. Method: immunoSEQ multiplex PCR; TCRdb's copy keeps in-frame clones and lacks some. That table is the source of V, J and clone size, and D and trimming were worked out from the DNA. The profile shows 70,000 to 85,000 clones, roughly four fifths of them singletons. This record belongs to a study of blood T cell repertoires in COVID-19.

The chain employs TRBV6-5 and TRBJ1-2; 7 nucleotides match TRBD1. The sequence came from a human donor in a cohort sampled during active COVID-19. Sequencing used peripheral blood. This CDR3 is CASSLLQGRDGYTF. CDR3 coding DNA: TGTGCCAGCAGTCTCCTACAGGGGCGGGATGGCTACACCTTC.